This TCR beta chain was profiled in a study of T-cell memory formation after mild COVID-19. Study outcomes and limitations: The main location of contracting CD4+ clones was CM and EM, and that of contracting CD8+ clones was EMRA.

TCRdb fed the 5' RACE reads into MiXCR, producing one record per CDR3 protein. The sample lists about 340,000 distinct CDR3 sequences, roughly 13% occurring once. Germline-derived CDR1 and CDR2 are SGHTA and FQGNSA. The CDR3 is 14 amino acids. With 6 bases removed from V and 7 bases from J, the gap between germline ends came to 18 bases. A remark on this clonotype: The antigen remains unidentified.

V gene TRBV7-2 combines with J gene TRBJ2-5; no firm D call. Sequenced input: PBMCs or a T cell subset sorted from them (not recorded which). This clonotype was sampled from a man aged 18 to 29 who had mild COVID-19 (a few samples of this study predate the infection). Cell type and time point are not known. The CDR3 loop reads CASSKRPERATQYF. CDR3 bases: TGTGCCAGCAGTAAACGGCCGGAACGAGCGACCCAGTACTTC.